Reported below is one T cell receptor (beta chain). The CDR3 contains 17 residues. Sequencing was performed with immunoSEQ multiplex PCR; in TCRdb, only in-frame clones are kept and a portion is missing. The sample lists roughly 2.4 million clones, roughly 95% occurring once. This specimen comes from a study of shared clonotypes between healthy human individuals. The clonotype comes from a man aged 18 to 30 in good health. The chain carries TRBV21-1 and TRBJ2-5; the table's D call TRBD2 went unverified against the DNA. TRBV21-1 corresponds to a pseudogene. Sequenced sample: naive CD4+ T cells sorted from blood. Regarding subset: CD45RA+ positively selected. CDR3 amino acids: CASSKEAAGVPWETQYF. The CDR3 bases are TGTGCCAGCAGCAAAGAGGCAGCGGGGGTCCCCTGGGAGACCCAGTACTTC.